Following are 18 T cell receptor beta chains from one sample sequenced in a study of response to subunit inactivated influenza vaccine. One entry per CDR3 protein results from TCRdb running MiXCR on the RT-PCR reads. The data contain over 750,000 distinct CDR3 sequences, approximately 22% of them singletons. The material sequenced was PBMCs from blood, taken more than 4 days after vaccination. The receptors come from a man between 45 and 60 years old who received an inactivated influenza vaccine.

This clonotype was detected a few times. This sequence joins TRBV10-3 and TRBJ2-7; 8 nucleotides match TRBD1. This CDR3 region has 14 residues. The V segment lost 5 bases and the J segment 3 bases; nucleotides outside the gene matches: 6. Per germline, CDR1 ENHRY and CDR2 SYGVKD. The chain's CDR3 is CAISIGQGFYEQYF. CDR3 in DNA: TGTGCCATCAGTATAGGACAGGGTTTCTACGAGCAGTACTTC.

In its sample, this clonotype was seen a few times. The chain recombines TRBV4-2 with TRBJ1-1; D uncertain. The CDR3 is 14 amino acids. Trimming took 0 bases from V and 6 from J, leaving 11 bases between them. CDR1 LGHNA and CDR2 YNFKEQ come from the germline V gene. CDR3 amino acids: CASSQEFSGAEAFF. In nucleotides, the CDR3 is TGTGCCAGCAGCCAAGAATTTTCGGGCGCTGAAGCTTTCTTT.

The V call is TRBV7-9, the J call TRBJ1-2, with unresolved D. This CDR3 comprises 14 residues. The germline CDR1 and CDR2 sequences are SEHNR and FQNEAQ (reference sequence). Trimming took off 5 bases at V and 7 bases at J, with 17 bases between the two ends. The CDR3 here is CASSPSQVKGGYTF. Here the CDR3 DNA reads TGTGCCAGCAGCCCAAGTCAAGTAAAGGGTGGCTACACCTTC.

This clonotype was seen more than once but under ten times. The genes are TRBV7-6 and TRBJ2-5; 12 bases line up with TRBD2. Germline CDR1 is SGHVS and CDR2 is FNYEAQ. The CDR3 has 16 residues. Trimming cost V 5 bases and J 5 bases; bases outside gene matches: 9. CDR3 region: CASSVTSGGSGETQYF. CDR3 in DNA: TGTGCCAGCAGCGTGACTAGCGGGGGCTCGGGGGAGACCCAGTACTTC.

The chain's CDR3 is CSATTPGQILGNTIYF. For the CDR3, the DNA is TGCAGTGCCACTACGCCAGGACAGATCCTTGGAAACACCATATATTTT. V and J are TRBV20-1 and TRBJ1-3; tentatively, D is TRBD1 (6 bases). V dropped 6 bases and J dropped 3 bases, with 21 bases sitting between them. The V gene's germline CDR1 is DFQATT and CDR2 SNEGSKA (reference sequence). This CDR3 is 16 amino acids long.

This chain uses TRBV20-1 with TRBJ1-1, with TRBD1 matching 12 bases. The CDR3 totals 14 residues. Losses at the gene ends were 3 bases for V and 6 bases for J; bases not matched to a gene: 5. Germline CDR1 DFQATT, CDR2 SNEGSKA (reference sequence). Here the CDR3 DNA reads TGCAGTGCTAGTGGGGACAGGGGGCTCCCTGAAGCTTTCTTT. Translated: CSASGDRGLPEAFF.

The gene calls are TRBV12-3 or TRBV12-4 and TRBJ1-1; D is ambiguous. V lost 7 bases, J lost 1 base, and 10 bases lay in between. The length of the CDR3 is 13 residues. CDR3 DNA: TGTGCCAGCACCACGACACCGAACACTGAAGCTTTCTTT. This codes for CASTTTPNTEAFF.

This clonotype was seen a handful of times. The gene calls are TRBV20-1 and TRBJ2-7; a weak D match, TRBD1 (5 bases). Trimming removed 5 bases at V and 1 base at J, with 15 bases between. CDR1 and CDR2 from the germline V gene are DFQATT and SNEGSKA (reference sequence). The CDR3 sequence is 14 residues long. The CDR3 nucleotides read TGCAGTGCTGTTCAGGGATTCCCATCCTACGAGCAGTACTTC. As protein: CSAVQGFPSYEQYF.

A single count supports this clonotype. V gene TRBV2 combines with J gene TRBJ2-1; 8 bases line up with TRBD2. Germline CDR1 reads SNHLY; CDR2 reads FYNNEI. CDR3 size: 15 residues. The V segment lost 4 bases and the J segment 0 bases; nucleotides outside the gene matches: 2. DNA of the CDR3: TGTGCCAGCAGTGGACTAGCGAACTCCTACAATGAGCAGTTCTTC. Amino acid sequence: CASSGLANSYNEQFF.

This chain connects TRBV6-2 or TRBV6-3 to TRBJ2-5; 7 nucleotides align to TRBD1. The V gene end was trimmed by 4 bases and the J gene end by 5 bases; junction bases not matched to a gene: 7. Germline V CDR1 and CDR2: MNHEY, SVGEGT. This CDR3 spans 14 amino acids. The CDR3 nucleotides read TGTGCCAGCAGTTCGTACAGGGGTTCGGAGACCCAGTACTTC. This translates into CASSSYRGSETQYF.

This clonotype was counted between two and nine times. The CDR3 region has the DNA TGTGCCAGCAGTAGAACAGGGACTACTGAAGCTTTCTTT. It specifies CASSRTGTTEAFF. The V gene is TRBV7-9, the J gene TRBJ1-1, with TRBD1 as a possible D gene (6 bases). Per germline, CDR1 SEHNR and CDR2 FQNEAQ (reference sequence). The CDR3 length is 13 residues. The V gene lost 6 bases and the J gene lost 5 bases, with 13 bases spanning the gap. Full variable domain (missing parts from reference TRBV7-9 and TRBJ1-1): DTGVSQNPRHKITKRGQNVTFRCDPISEHNRLYWYRQTLGQGPEFLTYFQNEAQLEKSRLLSDRFSAERPKGSFSTLEIQRTEQGDSAMYLCASSRTGTTEAFFGQGTRLTVV.

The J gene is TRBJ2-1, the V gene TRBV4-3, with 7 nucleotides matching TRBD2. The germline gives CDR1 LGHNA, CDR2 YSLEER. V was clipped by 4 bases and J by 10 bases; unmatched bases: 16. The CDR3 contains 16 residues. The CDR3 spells CASSPLSSGGSKEQFF. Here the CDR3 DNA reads TGCGCCAGCAGCCCCCTTAGCTCCGGGGGGTCCAAGGAGCAGTTCTTC.

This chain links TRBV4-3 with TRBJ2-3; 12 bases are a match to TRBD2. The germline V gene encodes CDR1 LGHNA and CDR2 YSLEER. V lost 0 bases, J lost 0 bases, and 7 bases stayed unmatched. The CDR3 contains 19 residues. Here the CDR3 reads CASSQDGTSGRRSTDTQYF. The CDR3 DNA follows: TGCGCCAGCAGCCAAGATGGCACTAGCGGGAGGAGAAGCACAGATACGCAGTATTTT.

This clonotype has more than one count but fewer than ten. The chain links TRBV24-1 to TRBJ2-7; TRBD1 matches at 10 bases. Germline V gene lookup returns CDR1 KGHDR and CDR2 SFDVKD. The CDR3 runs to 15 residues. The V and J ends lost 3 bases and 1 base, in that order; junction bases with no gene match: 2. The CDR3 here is CATSDPGQGSYEQYF. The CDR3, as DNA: TGTGCCACCAGTGATCCGGGACAGGGGTCCTACGAGCAGTACTTC.

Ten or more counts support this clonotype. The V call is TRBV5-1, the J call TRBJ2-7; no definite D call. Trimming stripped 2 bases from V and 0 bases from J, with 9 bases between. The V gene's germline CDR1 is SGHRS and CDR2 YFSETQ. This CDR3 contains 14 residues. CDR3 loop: CASSFGDDSYEQYF. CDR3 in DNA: TGCGCCAGCAGCTTCGGCGACGACTCCTACGAGCAGTACTTC.

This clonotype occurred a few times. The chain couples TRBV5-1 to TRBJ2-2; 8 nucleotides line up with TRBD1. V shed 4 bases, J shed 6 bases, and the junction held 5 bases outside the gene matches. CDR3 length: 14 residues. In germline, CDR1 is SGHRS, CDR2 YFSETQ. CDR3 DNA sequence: TGCGCCAGCAGCATGGACAGGGTGTCCGGGGAGCTGTTTTTT. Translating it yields CASSMDRVSGELFF.

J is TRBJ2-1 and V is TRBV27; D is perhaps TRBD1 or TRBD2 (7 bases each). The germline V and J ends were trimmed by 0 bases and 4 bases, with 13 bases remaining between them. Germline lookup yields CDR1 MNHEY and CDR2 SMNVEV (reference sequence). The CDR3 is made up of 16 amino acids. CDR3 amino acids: CASSLSAGGGYNEQFF. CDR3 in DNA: TGTGCCAGCAGTTTATCGGCAGGGGGGGGTTACAATGAGCAGTTCTTC.

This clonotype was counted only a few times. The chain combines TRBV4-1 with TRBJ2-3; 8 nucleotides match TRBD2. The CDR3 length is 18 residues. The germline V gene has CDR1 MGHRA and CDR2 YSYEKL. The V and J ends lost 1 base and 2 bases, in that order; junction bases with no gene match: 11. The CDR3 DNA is TGCGCCAGCAGCCAAGGGGGGGGAAGCGGGGGCCCCACAGATACGCAGTATTTT. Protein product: CASSQGGGSGGPTDTQYF.